This T cell receptor beta chain emerged from a study of blood T cell repertoires in COVID-19. Study context: The United States, Italy and Spain supplied acute and convalescent COVID-19 samples. PBMCs, B-cell-depleted T cells, or T cells were the source of the cDNA or gDNA that made up the material.

As handled by the study authors: Reference gene primer amplification in the assay estimated nucleated cell counts. TCRdb keeps only in-frame clones here, not all; method: immunoSEQ multiplex PCR. That table gives V, J and clone size, and the DNA gave D and trimming. Here the sample spans about 97,000 clones, around 92% being singletons. With 0 bases clipped from V and 3 bases from J, the junction kept 4 bases outside the gene matches. The germline gives CDR1 ENHRY, CDR2 SYGVKD. The CDR3 runs to 15 residues. The V and J genes are TRBV10-3 and TRBJ2-7; TRBD2 aligns across 8 bases. The origin of this receptor is a man aged 45-65 years with active COVID-19. The sample comprised peripheral blood. As DNA, the CDR3 is TGTGCCATCAGTGAGTCTACGGGAGGGAACTACGAGCAGTACTTC. This gives the protein CAISESTGGNYEQYF.